The 2 T cell receptor beta chains reported below all come from one sample, sequenced in a study of cytomegalovirus exposure and HLA in healthy donors. Use of 60 Vbeta and 13 Jbeta primers characterized the PCR. The table came from immunoSEQ multiplex PCR; TCRdb's copy has only in-frame clones and leaves some out. The table records some 170,000 clones, 65% to 80% of them present only once. What was sequenced was PBMCs. The source of these receptors is a man in his forties in good health and CMV-seronegative.

The chain combines TRBV5-4 with TRBJ2-1; 11 positions match TRBD1. Unmatched junction bases numbered 2, after V lost 3 bases and J lost 3 bases. Germline values: CDR1 SGHNT, CDR2 YYREEE (reference sequence). This CDR3 has 15 residues. The CDR3 DNA sequence: TGTGCCAGCAGCTCCGGGACAGGGGGCTACAATGAGCAGTTCTTC. Translated: CASSSGTGGYNEQFF.

This sequence joins TRBV30 and TRBJ1-2; possibly TRBD1 for D (6 bases). CDR3 size: 14 residues. V lost 4 bases, J lost 2 bases, and 14 bases lay in between. Germline CDR1 GTSNPN, CDR2 SVGIG (reference sequence). The CDR3 reads CAWTRGIENYGYTF. CDR3 nucleotides: TGTGCCTGGACCAGGGGCATTGAAAACTATGGCTACACCTTC.